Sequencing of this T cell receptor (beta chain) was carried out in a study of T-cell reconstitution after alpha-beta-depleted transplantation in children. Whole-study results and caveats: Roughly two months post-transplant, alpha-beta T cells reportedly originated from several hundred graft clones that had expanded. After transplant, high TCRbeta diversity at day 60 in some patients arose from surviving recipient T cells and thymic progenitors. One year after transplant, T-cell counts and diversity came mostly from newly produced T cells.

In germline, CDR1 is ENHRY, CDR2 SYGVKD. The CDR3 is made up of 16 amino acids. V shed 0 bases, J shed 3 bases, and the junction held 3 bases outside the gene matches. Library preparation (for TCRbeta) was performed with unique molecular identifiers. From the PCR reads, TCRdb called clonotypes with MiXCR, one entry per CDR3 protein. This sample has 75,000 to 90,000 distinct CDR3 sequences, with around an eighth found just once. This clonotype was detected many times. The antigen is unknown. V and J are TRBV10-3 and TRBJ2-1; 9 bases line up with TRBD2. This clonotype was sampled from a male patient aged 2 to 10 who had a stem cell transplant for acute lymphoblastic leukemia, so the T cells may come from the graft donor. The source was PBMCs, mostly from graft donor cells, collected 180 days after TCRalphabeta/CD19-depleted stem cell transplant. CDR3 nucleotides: TGTGCCATCAGTGAGTCCTGGACTAGCGTCTACAATGAGCAGTTCTTC. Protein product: CAISESWTSVYNEQFF.